The 2 T cell receptor beta chains reported below all come from one sample, sequenced in a study of identical twins. TCRdb fed the 5' RACE reads into MiXCR, producing one record per CDR3 protein. The sample records hundreds of thousands of distinct CDR3 sequences, approximately 6% being singletons. The specimen was naive T cells sorted from blood. The source of these receptors is a man aged 18 to 29 in good health.

This clonotype was picked up a small number of times. This CDR3 reads CASSGRLAGGPGTDTQYF. DNA for the CDR3: TGTGCCAGCAGCGGGAGGCTAGCGGGAGGGCCGGGCACAGATACGCAGTATTTT. The chain carries TRBV12-3 or TRBV12-4 and TRBJ2-3, with TRBD2 matching 12 bases. The CDR3 is 18 amino acids. With V trimmed by 6 bases and J by 1 base, 11 bases remained unmatched.

A few counts support this clonotype. The chain employs TRBV7-7 and TRBJ2-2; D not resolved. V lost 5 bases to trimming and J lost 7 bases, with 14 bases between them. The germline V gene encodes CDR1 SSHAT and CDR2 FNYEAQ (reference sequence). The CDR3 has 14 residues. The CDR3 DNA sequence: TGTGCCAGCAGCCAACTCCGTGGCGGCGGGGAGCTGTTTTTT. It specifies CASSQLRGGGELFF.